One T cell receptor beta chain is described in this entry. Its antigen remains unknown. Every donor had blood drawn once into heparin, 90 to 150 mL on average. CD4+ naive, central memory, regulatory and stem cell-like memory cells were sorted via CD45RO/CCR7/CD25/CD127/CD95/CD27. These data are taken from a study of beta chain features in type 1 diabetes. Turning to the study itself: Across the samples, about 100 million sorted cells were examined in total. Regarding the study as a whole: In comparison with healthy donors, patients had naive, central memory and Treg TCRB repertoires that appeared more similar. Patients with Type 1 diabetes showed moderately but significantly shorter TCRB CDR3s in all four CD4+ subsets.

V lost 5 bases and J lost 6; bases outside the gene matches: 8. The CDR3 has 15 residues. Germline CDR1 and CDR2: SGHVS and FQNEAQ. Investigators reverse transcribed all isolated RNA, so they sequenced expressed TCRB transcripts. Sequencing used immunoSEQ multiplex PCR; TCRdb keeps in-frame clones, though not all of them. This table holds around 150,000 clones, about 9% found once. The receptor comes from a woman under 30 with type 1 diabetes. The sequenced material came from central memory CD4+ T cells from blood. V usage is TRBV7-8 and J usage is TRBJ2-5; TRBD1 matches 11 bases. The CDR3 coding sequence is TGTGCCAGCAGCACTGGACAGGGGGCTTGGCAGACCCAGTACTTC. The encoded protein is CASSTGQGAWQTQYF.